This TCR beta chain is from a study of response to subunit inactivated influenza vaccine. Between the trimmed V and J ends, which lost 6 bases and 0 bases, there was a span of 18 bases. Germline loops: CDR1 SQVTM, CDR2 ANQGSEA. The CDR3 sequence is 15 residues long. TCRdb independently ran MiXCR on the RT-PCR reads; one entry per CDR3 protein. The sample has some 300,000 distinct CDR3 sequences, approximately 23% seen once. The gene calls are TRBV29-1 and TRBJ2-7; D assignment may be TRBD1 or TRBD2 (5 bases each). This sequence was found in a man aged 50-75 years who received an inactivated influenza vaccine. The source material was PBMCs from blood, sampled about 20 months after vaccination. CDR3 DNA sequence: TGCAGCGTCGTACCCCTTTTGGGGGACTCCTACGAGCAGTACTTC. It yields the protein CSVVPLLGDSYEQYF.